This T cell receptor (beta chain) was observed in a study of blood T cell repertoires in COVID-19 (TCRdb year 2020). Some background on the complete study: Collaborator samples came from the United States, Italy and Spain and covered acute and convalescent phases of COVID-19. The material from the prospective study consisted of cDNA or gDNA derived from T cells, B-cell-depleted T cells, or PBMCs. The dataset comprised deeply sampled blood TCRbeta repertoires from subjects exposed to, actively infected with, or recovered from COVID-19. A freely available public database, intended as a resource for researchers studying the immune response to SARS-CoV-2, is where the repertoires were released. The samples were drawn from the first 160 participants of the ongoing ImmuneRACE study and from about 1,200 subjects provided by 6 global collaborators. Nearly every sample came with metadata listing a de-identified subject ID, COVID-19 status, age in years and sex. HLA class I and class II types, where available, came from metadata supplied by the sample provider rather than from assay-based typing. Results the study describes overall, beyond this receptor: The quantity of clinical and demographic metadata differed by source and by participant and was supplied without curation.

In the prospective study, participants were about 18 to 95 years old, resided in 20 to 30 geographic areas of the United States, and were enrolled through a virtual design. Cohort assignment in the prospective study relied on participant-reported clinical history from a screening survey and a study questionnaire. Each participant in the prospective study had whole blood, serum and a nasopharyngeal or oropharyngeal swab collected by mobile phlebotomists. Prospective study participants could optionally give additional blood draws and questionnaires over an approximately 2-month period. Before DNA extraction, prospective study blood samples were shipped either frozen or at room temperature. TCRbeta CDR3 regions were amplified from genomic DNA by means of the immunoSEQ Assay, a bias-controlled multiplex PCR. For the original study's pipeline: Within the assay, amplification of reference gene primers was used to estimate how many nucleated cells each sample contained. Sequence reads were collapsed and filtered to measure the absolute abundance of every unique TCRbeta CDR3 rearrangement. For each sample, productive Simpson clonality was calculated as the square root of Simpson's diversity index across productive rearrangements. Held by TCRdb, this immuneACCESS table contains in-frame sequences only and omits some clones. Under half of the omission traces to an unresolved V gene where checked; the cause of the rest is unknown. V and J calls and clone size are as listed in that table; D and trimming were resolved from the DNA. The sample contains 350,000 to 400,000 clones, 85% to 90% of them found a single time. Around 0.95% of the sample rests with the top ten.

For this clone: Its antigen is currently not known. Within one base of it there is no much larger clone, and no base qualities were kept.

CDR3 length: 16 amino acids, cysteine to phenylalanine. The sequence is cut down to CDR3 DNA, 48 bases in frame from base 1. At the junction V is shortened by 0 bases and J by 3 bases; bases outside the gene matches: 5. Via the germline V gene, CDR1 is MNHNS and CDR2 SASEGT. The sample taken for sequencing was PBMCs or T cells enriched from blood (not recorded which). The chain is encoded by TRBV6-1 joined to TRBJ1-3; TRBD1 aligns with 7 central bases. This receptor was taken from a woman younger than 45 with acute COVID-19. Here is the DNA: TGTGCCAGCAGTGAAGCTTGGACAGGTAGTGGAAACACCATATATTTT. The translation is CASSEAWTGSGNTIYF.